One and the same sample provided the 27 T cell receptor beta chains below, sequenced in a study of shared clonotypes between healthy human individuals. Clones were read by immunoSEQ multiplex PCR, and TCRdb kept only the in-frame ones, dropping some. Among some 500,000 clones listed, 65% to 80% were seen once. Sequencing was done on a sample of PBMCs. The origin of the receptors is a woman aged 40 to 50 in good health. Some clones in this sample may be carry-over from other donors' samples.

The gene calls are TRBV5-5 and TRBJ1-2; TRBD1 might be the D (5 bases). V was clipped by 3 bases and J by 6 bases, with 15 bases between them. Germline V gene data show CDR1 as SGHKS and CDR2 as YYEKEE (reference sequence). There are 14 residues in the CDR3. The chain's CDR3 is CASSYEPRGDGYTF. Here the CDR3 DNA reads TGTGCCAGCAGCTATGAGCCGAGAGGGGATGGCTACACCTTC.

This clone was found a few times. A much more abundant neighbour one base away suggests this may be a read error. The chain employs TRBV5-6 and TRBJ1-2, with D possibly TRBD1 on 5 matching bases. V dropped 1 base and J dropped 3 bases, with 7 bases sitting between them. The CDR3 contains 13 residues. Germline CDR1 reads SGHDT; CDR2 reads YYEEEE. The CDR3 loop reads CASSLRDHYGYTF. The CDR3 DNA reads TGTGCCAGCAGCTTGCGGGACCACTATGGCTACACCTTC.

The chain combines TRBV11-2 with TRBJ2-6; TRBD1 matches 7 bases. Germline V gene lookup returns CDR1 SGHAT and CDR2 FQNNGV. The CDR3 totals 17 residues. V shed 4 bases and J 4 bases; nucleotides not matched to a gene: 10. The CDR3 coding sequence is TGTGCCAGCAGCTCTAGACAGGGATACTCCGGGGCCAACGTCCTGACTTTC. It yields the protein CASSSRQGYSGANVLTF.

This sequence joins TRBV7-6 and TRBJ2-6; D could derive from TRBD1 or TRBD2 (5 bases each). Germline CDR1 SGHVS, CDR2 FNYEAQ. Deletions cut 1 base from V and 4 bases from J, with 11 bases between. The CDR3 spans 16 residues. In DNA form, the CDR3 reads TGTGCCAGCAGCTTAGGGCCGGGACGGGGGGCCAACGTCCTGACTTTC. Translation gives CASSLGPGRGANVLTF. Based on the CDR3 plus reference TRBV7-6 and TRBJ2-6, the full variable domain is GAGVSQSPRYKVTKRGQDVALRCDPISGHVSLYWYRQALGQGPEFLTYFNYEAQQDKSGLPNDRFSAERPEGSISTLTIQRTEQRDSAMYRCASSLGPGRGANVLTFGAGSRLTVL.

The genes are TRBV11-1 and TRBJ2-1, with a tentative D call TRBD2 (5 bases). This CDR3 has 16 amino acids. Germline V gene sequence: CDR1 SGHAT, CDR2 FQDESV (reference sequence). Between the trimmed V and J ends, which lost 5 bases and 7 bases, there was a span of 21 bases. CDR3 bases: TGTGCCAGCAGCCCAGAGGGAGTGGCAGTGGTTAATGAGCAGTTCTTC. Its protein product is CASSPEGVAVVNEQFF.

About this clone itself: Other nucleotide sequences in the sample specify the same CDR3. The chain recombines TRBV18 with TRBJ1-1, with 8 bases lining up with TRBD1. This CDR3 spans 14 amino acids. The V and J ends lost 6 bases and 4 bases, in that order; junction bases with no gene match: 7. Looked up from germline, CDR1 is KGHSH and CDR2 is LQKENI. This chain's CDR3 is CASSPGQGGTEAFF. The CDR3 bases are TGTGCCAGCTCCCCCGGACAGGGAGGCACTGAAGCTTTCTTT.

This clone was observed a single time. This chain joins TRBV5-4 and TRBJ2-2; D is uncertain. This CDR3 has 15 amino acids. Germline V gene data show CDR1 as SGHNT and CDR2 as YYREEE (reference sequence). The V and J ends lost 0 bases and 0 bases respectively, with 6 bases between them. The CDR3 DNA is TGTGCCAGCAGCTTGGTACAGACGAACACCGGGGAGCTGTTTTTT. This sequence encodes CASSLVQTNTGELFF.

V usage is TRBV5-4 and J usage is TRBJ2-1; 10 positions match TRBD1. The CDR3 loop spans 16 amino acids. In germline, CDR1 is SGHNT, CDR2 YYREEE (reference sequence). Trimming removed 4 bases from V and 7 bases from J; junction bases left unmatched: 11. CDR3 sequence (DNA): TGTGCCAGCAGCCCACCGAGACAGGGGGCTGGAAATGAGCAGTTCTTC. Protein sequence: CASSPPRQGAGNEQFF.

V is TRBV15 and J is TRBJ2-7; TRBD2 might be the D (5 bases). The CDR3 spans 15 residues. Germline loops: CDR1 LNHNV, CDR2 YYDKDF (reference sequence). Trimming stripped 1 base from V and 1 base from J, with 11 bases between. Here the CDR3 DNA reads TGTGCCACCAGCAGAGGTGGGAGCCGTTCCTACGAGCAGTACTTC. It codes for CATSRGGSRSYEQYF.

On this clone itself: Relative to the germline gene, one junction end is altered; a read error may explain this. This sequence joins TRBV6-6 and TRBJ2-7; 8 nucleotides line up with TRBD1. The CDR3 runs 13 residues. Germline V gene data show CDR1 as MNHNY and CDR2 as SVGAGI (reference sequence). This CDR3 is CASTRTGSYVQYF. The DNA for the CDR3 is TGTGCCAGCACTAGGACAGGGTCCTACGTGCAGTACTTC.

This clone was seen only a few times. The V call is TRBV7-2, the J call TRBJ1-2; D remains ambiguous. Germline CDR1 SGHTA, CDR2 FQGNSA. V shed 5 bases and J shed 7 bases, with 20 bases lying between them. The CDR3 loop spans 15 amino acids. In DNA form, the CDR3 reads TGTGCCAGCAGCCCAGCGTTAACGGGTGGTCGTGGCTACACCTTC. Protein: CASSPALTGGRGYTF.

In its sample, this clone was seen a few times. CDR3 sequence (DNA): TGTGCTCAAAGCTCCTACAATGAGCAGTTCTTC. This codes for CAQSSYNEQFF. The chain carries TRBV30 and TRBJ2-1; unclear D gene. The CDR3 consists of 11 residues. Germline CDR1 is GTSNPN and CDR2 is SVGIG (reference sequence).

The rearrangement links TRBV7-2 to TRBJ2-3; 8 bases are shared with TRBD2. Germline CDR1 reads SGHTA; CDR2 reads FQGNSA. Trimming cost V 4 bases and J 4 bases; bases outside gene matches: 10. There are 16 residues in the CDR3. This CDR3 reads CASSSPPGLGADTQYF. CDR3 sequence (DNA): TGTGCCAGCAGCTCTCCGCCGGGACTAGGTGCAGATACGCAGTATTTT.

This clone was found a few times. The CDR3 is CASSPRPSLEAFF. The CDR3 DNA sequence: TGTGCCAGCAGCCCACGCCCCTCCCTGGAAGCTTTCTTT. This chain joins TRBV7-9 and TRBJ1-1; no definite D call. The germline gives CDR1 SEHNR, CDR2 FQNEAQ (reference sequence). There are 13 residues in the CDR3. V was trimmed by 5 bases and J by 8 bases, leaving 15 bases between them. Combining the CDR3 with reference TRBV7-9 and TRBJ1-1 gives the whole variable domain DTGVSQNPRHKITKRGQNVTFRCDPISEHNRLYWYRQTLGQGPEFLTYFQNEAQLEKSRLLSDRFSAERPKGSFSTLEIQRTEQGDSAMYLCASSPRPSLEAFFGQGTRLTVV.

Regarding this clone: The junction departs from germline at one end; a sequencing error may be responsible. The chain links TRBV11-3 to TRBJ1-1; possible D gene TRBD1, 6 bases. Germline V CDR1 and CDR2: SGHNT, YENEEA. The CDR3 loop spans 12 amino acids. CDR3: CASSLGDTEASF. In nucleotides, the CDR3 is TGTGCCAGCAGCTTGGGGGACACTGAAGCTTCCTTT.

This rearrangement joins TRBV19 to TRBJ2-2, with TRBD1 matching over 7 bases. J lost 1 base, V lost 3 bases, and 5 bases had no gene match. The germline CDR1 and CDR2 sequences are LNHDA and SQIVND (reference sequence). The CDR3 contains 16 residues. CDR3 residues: CASSILWTGNTGELFF. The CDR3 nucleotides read TGTGCCAGTAGTATTTTGTGGACAGGGAACACCGGGGAGCTGTTTTTT.

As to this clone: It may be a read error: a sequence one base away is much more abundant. The DNA of the CDR3 is TGTGCCTGGAGTACCGGGGACGGCTATGGCTACGCCTTC. This sequence encodes CAWSTGDGYGYAF. This sequence joins TRBV30 and TRBJ1-2; D possibly corresponds to TRBD1 (5 bases). The germline V gene has CDR1 GTSNPN and CDR2 SVGIG (reference sequence). The CDR3 contains 13 residues.

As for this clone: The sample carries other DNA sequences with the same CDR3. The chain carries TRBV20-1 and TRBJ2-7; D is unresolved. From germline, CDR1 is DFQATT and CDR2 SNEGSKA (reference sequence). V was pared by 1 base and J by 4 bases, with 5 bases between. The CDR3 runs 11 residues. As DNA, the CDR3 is TGCAGTGCTAGAGGGCAGTACGAGCAGTACTTC. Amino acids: CSARGQYEQYF.

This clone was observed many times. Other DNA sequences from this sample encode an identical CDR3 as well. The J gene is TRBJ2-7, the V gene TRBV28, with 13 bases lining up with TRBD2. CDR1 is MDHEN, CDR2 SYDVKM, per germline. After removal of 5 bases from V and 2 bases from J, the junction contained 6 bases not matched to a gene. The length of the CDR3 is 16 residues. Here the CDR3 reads CASSPAGTSGAYEQYF. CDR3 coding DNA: TGTGCCAGCAGTCCCGCCGGGACTAGCGGGGCCTACGAGCAGTACTTC.

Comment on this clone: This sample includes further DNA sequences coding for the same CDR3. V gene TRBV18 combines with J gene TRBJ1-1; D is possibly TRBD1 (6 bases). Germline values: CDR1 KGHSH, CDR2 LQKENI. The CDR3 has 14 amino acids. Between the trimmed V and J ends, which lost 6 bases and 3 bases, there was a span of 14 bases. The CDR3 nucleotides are TGTGCCAGCTCGCCCACAGGGTATGACACTGAAGCTTTCTTT. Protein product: CASSPTGYDTEAFF.

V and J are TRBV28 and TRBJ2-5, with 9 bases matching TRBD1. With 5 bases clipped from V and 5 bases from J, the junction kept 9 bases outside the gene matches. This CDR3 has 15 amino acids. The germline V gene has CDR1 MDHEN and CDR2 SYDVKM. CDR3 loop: CASSPPGQGRETQYF. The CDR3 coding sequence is TGTGCCAGCAGTCCCCCGGGACAGGGTAGGGAGACCCAGTACTTC.

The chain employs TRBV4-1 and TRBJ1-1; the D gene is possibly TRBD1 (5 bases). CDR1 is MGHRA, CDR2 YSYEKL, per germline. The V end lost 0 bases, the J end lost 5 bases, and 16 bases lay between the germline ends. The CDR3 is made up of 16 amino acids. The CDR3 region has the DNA TGCGCCAGCAGCCAAGAGGGGTTCGGGACCTGGACTGAAGCTTTCTTT. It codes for CASSQEGFGTWTEAFF.

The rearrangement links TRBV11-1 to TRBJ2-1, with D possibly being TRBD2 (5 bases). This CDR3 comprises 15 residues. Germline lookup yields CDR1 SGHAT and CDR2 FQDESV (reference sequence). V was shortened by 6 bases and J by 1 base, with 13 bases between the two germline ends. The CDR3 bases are TGTGCCAGCAGTCTCCTTTCGGGATCCTACAATGAGCAGTTCTTC. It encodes CASSLLSGSYNEQFF. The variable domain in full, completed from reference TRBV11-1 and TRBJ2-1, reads EAEVAQSPRYKITEKSQAVAFWCDPISGHATLYWYRQILGQGPELLVQFQDESVVDDSQLPKDRFSAERLKGVDSTLKIQPAELGDSAMYLCASSLLSGSYNEQFFGPGTRLTVL.

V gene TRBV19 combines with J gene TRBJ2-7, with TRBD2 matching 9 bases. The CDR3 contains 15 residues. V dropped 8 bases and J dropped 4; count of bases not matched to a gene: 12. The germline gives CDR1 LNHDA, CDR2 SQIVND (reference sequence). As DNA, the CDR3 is TGTGCCAGTCAAGAGGTAGCGGGAGACCTATACGAGCAGTACTTC. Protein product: CASQEVAGDLYEQYF.

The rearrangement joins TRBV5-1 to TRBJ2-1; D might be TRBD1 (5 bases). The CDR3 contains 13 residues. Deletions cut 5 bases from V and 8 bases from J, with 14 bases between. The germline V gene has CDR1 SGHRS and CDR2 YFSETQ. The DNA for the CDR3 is TGCGCCAGCAGGGCAGTGGGGCAGGATGAGCAGTTCTTC. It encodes CASRAVGQDEQFF.

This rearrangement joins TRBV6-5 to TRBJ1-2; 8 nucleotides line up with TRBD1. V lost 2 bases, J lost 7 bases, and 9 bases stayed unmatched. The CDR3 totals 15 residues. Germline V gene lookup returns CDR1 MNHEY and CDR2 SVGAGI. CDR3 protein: CASSYVQGALAGYTF. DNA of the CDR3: TGTGCCAGCAGTTACGTCCAGGGGGCATTGGCTGGCTACACCTTC.

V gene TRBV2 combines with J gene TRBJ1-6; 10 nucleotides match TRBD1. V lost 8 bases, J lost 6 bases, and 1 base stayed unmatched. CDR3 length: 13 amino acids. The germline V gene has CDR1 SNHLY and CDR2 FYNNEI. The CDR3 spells CASGTGVNSPLHF. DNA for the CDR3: TGTGCCAGCGGGACAGGGGTTAATTCACCCCTCCACTTT.